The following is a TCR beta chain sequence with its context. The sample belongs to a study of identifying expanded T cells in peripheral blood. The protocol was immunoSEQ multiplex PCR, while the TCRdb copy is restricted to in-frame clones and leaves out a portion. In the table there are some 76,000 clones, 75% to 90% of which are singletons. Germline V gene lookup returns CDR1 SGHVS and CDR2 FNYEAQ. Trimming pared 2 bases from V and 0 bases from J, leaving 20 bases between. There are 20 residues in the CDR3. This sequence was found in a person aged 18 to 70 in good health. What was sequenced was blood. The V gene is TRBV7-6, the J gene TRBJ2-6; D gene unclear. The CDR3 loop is CASSLMSRPNDHSGANVLTF. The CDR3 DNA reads TGTGCCAGCAGCTTAATGTCTCGACCGAACGATCACTCTGGGGCCAACGTCCTGACTTTC.